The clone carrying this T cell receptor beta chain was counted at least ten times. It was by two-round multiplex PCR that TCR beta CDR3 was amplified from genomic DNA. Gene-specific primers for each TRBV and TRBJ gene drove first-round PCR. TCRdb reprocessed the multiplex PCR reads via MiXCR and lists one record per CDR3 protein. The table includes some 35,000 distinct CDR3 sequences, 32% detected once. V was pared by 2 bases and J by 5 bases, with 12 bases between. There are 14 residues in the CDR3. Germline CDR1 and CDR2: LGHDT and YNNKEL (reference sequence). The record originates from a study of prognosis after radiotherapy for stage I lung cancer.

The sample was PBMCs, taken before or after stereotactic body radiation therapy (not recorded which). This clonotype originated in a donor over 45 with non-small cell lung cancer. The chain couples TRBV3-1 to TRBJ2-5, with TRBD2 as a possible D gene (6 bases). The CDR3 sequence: CASSQYTSYETQYF. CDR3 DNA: TGTGCCAGCAGCCAATATACTAGCTATGAGACCCAGTACTTC.